Presented here are 24 T cell receptor beta chains from one specimen sequenced in a study of T cell changes during pregnancy in multiple sclerosis. Only in-frame clones appear in the TCRdb table, and some are missing; sequencing was by immunoSEQ multiplex PCR. The data hold approximately 30,000 clones, with approximately 86% observed a single time. The sequencing used CD8+ T cells from peripheral blood mononuclear cells, collected before pregnancy. The receptor set was obtained from a female donor with multiple sclerosis, enrolled in a pregnancy study.

The chain joins TRBV27 to TRBJ2-1; TRBD2 matches at 7 bases. This CDR3 region has 14 residues. Losses at the gene ends were 10 bases for V and 7 bases for J; bases not matched to a gene: 13. Germline CDR1 MNHEY, CDR2 SMNVEV (reference sequence). The CDR3 DNA is TGTGCCACCACTACAGGAGGCGGGAGTAATGAGCAGTTCTTC. It encodes CATTTGGGSNEQFF.

The chain uses TRBV6-5 and TRBJ1-1; D ambiguous. CDR3 size: 11 residues. Germline lookup yields CDR1 MNHEY and CDR2 SVGAGI. The germline V and J ends were trimmed by 6 bases and 6 bases, with 8 bases remaining between them. CDR3 in amino acids: CASSPPPEAFF. DNA of the CDR3: TGTGCCAGCAGCCCTCCTCCTGAAGCTTTCTTT.

This chain joins TRBV6-1 and TRBJ2-3; TRBD2 matches 7 bases. The CDR3 is made up of 15 amino acids. The germline V gene encodes CDR1 MNHNS and CDR2 SASEGT. Trimming took 1 base from V and 4 from J; bases not matched to a gene: 5. The chain's CDR3 is CASSEVREGPDTQYF. DNA for the CDR3: TGTGCCAGCAGTGAAGTGAGGGAGGGCCCAGATACGCAGTATTTT.

With regard to this clone: A junction end diverges from the germline sequence, so it may reflect a read error. The chain has TRBV6-5 and TRBJ1-2; D remains unclear. CDR1 and CDR2 from the germline V gene are MNHEY and SVGAGI. The CDR3 has 14 amino acids. DNA for the CDR3: TGTGCCAGCAGCTACTACCTCGGAGATTATGGCTACACCTTC. Translation gives CASSYYLGDYGYTF.

This chain joins TRBV7-9 and TRBJ2-1, with unresolved D. Germline loops: CDR1 SEHNR, CDR2 FQNEAQ (reference sequence). The CDR3 spans 13 residues. V was pared by 1 base and J by 13 bases, with 14 bases between. The CDR3 DNA is TGTGCCAGCAGCTTAGTTACCCAACAGCTACAGTTCTTC. Protein: CASSLVTQQLQFF.

The chain carries TRBV16 and TRBJ2-7, with TRBD2 matching 8 bases. Losses at the gene ends were 0 bases for V and 4 bases for J; bases not matched to a gene: 8. The CDR3 runs to 16 residues. Per the germline V gene, CDR1 is KGHSY and CDR2 is FQNENV. DNA of the CDR3: TGTGCCAGCAGCCAATCGGAAGCGGGAGTAGGGTACGAGCAGTACTTC. Translation: CASSQSEAGVGYEQYF.

The chain links TRBV5-8 to TRBJ2-2; possibly TRBD1 for D (6 bases). Looked up from germline, CDR1 is SGHTS and CDR2 is YDEGEE. V lost 8 bases and J 1 base, leaving 15 bases between the germline ends. The CDR3 runs to 15 residues. CDR3 protein: CASQGWTENTGELFF. CDR3 nucleotides: TGTGCCAGTCAGGGATGGACAGAGAACACCGGGGAGCTGTTTTTT.

A few counts support this clone. The chain recombines TRBV6-1 with TRBJ2-6; the match to TRBD1 covers 9 bases. The germline CDR1 and CDR2 sequences are MNHNS and SASEGT. V gave up 10 bases and J gave up 0 bases; unmatched junction bases: 4. The CDR3 runs to 15 residues. The CDR3 region is CATGQGSSGANVLTF. CDR3 coding DNA: TGTGCCACCGGACAGGGGTCCTCTGGGGCCAACGTCCTGACTTTC.

The J gene is TRBJ2-7, the V gene TRBV13; TRBD1 matches at 8 bases. Trimming removed 5 bases from V and 5 bases from J; junction bases left unmatched: 8. Germline V gene sequence: CDR1 PRHDT, CDR2 FYEKMQ (reference sequence). CDR3 length: 14 residues. In nucleotides, the CDR3 is TGTGCCAGCAGCCTGGACAGGGAGGTCCACGAGCAGTACTTC. As protein: CASSLDREVHEQYF.

The V gene is TRBV6-5, the J gene TRBJ1-1; 9 bases align to TRBD1. Germline V gene sequence: CDR1 MNHEY, CDR2 SVGAGI. The CDR3 covers 15 residues. The J segment lost 1 base and the V segment lost 1 base, leaving 1 base of the junction unmatched. CDR3 coding DNA: TGTGCCAGCAGTTACTGGGGACAGGGGAACACTGAAGCTTTCTTT. Protein product: CASSYWGQGNTEAFF.

This clone was counted a few times. The V and J genes are TRBV7-2 and TRBJ2-7; D perhaps matches TRBD1 (5 bases). From germline, CDR1 is SGHTA and CDR2 FQGNSA. The CDR3 is 13 amino acids. The V gene lost 4 bases and the J gene lost 2 bases, with 9 bases spanning the gap. The CDR3 region has the DNA TGTGCCAGCAGCTCCGACAGCGCCTACGAGCAGTACTTC. It is translated as CASSSDSAYEQYF.

This chain uses TRBV2 with TRBJ2-1; 12 nucleotides line up with TRBD2. Germline trimming cut 6 bases from V and 9 bases from J; bases unmatched to any gene: 9. Germline CDR1 is SNHLY and CDR2 is FYNNEI. CDR3 length: 15 amino acids. DNA for the CDR3: TGTGCCAGCAGCCCAACTAGCGGGGGGTATAGTGAGCAGTTCTTC. Translated, it gives CASSPTSGGYSEQFF. The full variable domain, its missing parts supplied by reference TRBV2 and TRBJ2-1, is EPEVTQTPSHQVTQMGQEVILRCVPISNHLYFYWYRQILGQKVEFLVSFYNNEISEKSEIFDDQFSVERPDGSNFTLKIRSTKLEDSAMYFCASSPTSGGYSEQFFGPGTRLTVL.

V and J are TRBV11-2 and TRBJ2-2; 14 bases are a match to TRBD2. Germline trimming cut 5 bases from V and 7 bases from J; bases unmatched to any gene: 6. CDR3 length: 16 amino acids. Germline assignment: CDR1 SGHAT and CDR2 FQNNGV. The CDR3 region is CASSPGLAGAGGELFF. The DNA of the CDR3 is TGTGCCAGCAGCCCGGGACTAGCGGGAGCGGGCGGGGAGCTGTTTTTT.

The chain links TRBV9 to TRBJ1-4; TRBD1 is a possible D gene (6 bases). V gave up 4 bases and J gave up 4 bases, with 14 bases separating them. Germline CDR1 and CDR2: SGDLS and YYNGEE. This CDR3 comprises 15 residues. In nucleotides, the CDR3 is TGTGCCAGCAGCCCCCTGACAGGAGTTAATGAAAAACTGTTTTTT. It yields the protein CASSPLTGVNEKLFF.

The chain uses TRBV6-1 and TRBJ2-1; D possibly corresponds to TRBD2 (5 bases). The CDR3 extends over 15 amino acids. Trimming pared 2 bases from V and 3 bases from J, leaving 11 bases between. Germline lookup yields CDR1 MNHNS and CDR2 SASEGT. CDR3 sequence reads: CASSESQTSYNEQFF. The CDR3, as DNA: TGTGCCAGCAGTGAATCCCAAACTAGCTACAATGAGCAGTTCTTC.

The CDR3 nucleotides are TGTGCCAGCAGTGGAACTTCTGATTACAATGAGCAGTTCTTC. This sequence encodes CASSGTSDYNEQFF. The chain recombines TRBV6-4 with TRBJ2-1; unclear D gene. Germline V lookup: CDR1 MRHNA, CDR2 SNTAGT. The CDR3 runs to 14 residues. V was shortened by 4 bases and J by 4 bases, with 11 bases between the two germline ends.

The V gene is TRBV6-5, the J gene TRBJ2-3, with 12 nucleotides matching TRBD2. The V and J ends lost 7 bases and 4 bases, in that order; junction bases with no gene match: 6. This CDR3 has 15 amino acids. CDR1 and CDR2 from the germline V gene are MNHEY and SVGAGI. CDR3 nucleotides: TGTGCCAGCACCCTGACTAGCGGGAGCGCAGATACGCAGTATTTT. Encoded protein: CASTLTSGSADTQYF.

Sample share makes this clone medium-sized. The chain recombines TRBV2 with TRBJ2-1; D might be TRBD1 (6 bases). There are 13 residues in the CDR3. Germline loops: CDR1 SNHLY, CDR2 FYNNEI. The V and J ends lost 7 bases and 4 bases respectively, with 11 bases between them. The CDR3 region is CASIDQGYNEQFF. CDR3 DNA: TGTGCCAGCATTGATCAGGGGTACAATGAGCAGTTCTTC.

CDR3 coding DNA: TGTGCCAGCAGTCCGGACAGGGTAGGATATGGCTACACCTTC. Its protein is CASSPDRVGYGYTF. The chain uses TRBV27 and TRBJ1-2, with TRBD1 matching 8 bases. The CDR3 extends over 14 amino acids. CDR1 and CDR2 (germline): MNHEY, SMNVEV (reference sequence). With V trimmed by 5 bases and J by 5 bases, 7 bases remained unmatched.

The chain employs TRBV18 and TRBJ1-1; tentative D call: TRBD1 (5 bases). The CDR3 spans 15 residues. Germline CDR1 KGHSH, CDR2 LQKENI. Trimming removed 4 bases from V and 1 base from J, with 13 bases in between. CDR3 sequence reads: CASSHSQGKNTEAFF. As DNA, the CDR3 is TGTGCCAGCTCACATTCGCAGGGAAAGAACACTGAAGCTTTCTTT. Full variable domain (rest looked up from reference TRBV18 and TRBJ1-1): NAGVMQNPRHLVRRRGQEARLRCSPMKGHSHVYWYRQLPEEGLKFMVYLQKENIIDESGMPKERFSAEFPKEGPSILRIQQVVRGDSAAYFCASSHSQGKNTEAFFGQGTRLTVV.

This rearrangement joins TRBV28 to TRBJ1-2; the match to TRBD1 covers 7 bases. Trimming cost V 6 bases and J 2 bases; bases outside gene matches: 9. The V gene's germline CDR1 is MDHEN and CDR2 SYDVKM. This CDR3 is 15 amino acids long. The DNA of the CDR3 is TGTGCCAGCAGCGACCCAGACAGGGAAAACTATGGCTACACCTTC. This codes for CASSDPDRENYGYTF.

V is TRBV7-6 and J is TRBJ1-1; 7 bases are a match to TRBD1. Germline assignment: CDR1 SGHVS and CDR2 FNYEAQ. This CDR3 spans 16 amino acids. With V trimmed by 5 bases and J by 1 base, 10 bases remained unmatched. This chain's CDR3 is CASSPILGQSNTEAFF. The CDR3 DNA reads as TGTGCCAGCAGCCCCATCTTGGGACAGTCGAACACTGAAGCTTTCTTT.

The chain links TRBV6-5 to TRBJ2-1; unclear D gene. The CDR3 has 15 amino acids. Germline-derived CDR1 and CDR2 are MNHEY and SVGAGI. V was cut by 0 bases and J by 5 bases, with 11 bases left in between. The CDR3 bases are TGTGCCAGCAGTTACTCTCGCTTCGGAGACAATGAGCAGTTCTTC. Translating gives CASSYSRFGDNEQFF.

This clone counts as medium-sized. This chain uses TRBV4-2 with TRBJ2-3; the match to TRBD2 covers 7 bases. Looked up from germline, CDR1 is LGHNA and CDR2 is YNFKEQ. The CDR3 length is 15 residues. Trimming cost V 0 bases and J 4 bases; bases outside gene matches: 4. Here the CDR3 DNA reads TGTGCCAGCAGCCAAGAGAAGGCGGGAGCAGATACGCAGTATTTT. As protein: CASSQEKAGADTQYF.